The following is a TCR beta chain sequence with its context. This entry belongs to a study of blood T cell repertoires in COVID-19. Data came from immunoSEQ multiplex PCR; TCRdb stores just in-frame clones and leaves some out. The profile shows around 94,000 clones, 80% of them singletons. CDR3 length: 16 amino acids. CDR1 and CDR2 (germline): MDHEN, SYDVKM. Trimming cost V 1 base and J 4 bases, with 14 bases left between them. The chain employs TRBV28 and TRBJ1-3, with D unresolved. This receptor was taken from a human donor in a cohort sampled during active COVID-19. Sequenced material: peripheral blood. The CDR3 reads CASSLYDWRRGNTIYF. Here the CDR3 DNA reads TGTGCCAGCAGTTTATACGACTGGCGTAGGGGAAACACCATATATTTT.